These T cell receptor beta chains were read from a single sample in a study of CD8+ T cells in alopecia areata. The method was immunoSEQ multiplex PCR; TCRdb's version includes in-frame clones alone and lacks a portion of them. The sample includes more than 7,000 clones, about two thirds of them seen just once. The sequencing input was CD4+ Tregs sorted from blood. The receptor set was obtained from a human donor with alopecia areata. The CDR3 runs from the conserved cysteine through the conserved F or W. D genes are given only for firm matches. Some rows have no size entry. The others give once, few or many, or a class for an expanded clone.

J gene: TRBJ2-5
clone size: .
D gene: .
V gene: TRBV9
CDR3 DNA: TGTGCCAGCAGCCCTTTTTCCGGGACCCAGTACTTC
CDR3 protein: CASSPFSGTQYF

J gene: TRBJ1-1
clone size: .
D gene: TRBD1
V gene: TRBV29-1
CDR3 DNA: TGCAGCGTTGAGAAGGCAGGGGGCGGTCAGACTGAAGCTTTCTTT
CDR3 protein: CSVEKAGGGQTEAFF

J gene: TRBJ1-1
clone size: .
D gene: TRBD1
V gene: TRBV28
CDR3 DNA: TGTGCCAGCAGGACGACAGGGGGTTATACTGAAGCTTTCTTT
CDR3 protein: CASRTTGGYTEAFF

J gene: TRBJ2-7
clone size: .
D gene: .
V gene: TRBV2
CDR3 DNA: TGTGCCAACGGACGGGGCCACGAGCAGTACTTC
CDR3 protein: CANGRGHEQYF

J gene: TRBJ1-4
clone size: once
D gene: .
V gene: TRBV10-1
CDR3 DNA: TGCGCCAGCAGTCTACTAGTTGGGGAAAAACTGTTTTTT
CDR3 protein: CASSLLVGEKLFF

J gene: TRBJ1-3
clone size: .
D gene: .
V gene: TRBV23-1
CDR3 DNA: TGCGCCAGCAGTCAATGGGCAGGAGCTGGAAACACCATATATTTT
CDR3 protein: CASSQWAGAGNTIYF

J gene: TRBJ1-1
clone size: .
D gene: .
V gene: TRBV18
CDR3 DNA: TGTGCCAGCTCACAAAGGGGACCGACCGGTGAAGCTTTCTTT
CDR3 protein: CASSQRGPTGEAFF

J gene: TRBJ2-7
clone size: .
D gene: TRBD2
V gene: TRBV7-9
CDR3 DNA: TGTGCCAGCAGCTTCACTCAAATAGCGGGAGGACCCTACGAGCAGTACTTC
CDR3 protein: CASSFTQIAGGPYEQYF

J gene: TRBJ2-5
clone size: .
D gene: TRBD2
V gene: TRBV5-1
CDR3 DNA: TGCGCCAGCAGTCCCTCGGCGGCGGGAGGGCAAAAGACCCAGTACTTC
CDR3 protein: CASSPSAAGGQKTQYF

J gene: TRBJ2-5
clone size: once
D gene: .
V gene: TRBV28
CDR3 DNA: TGTGCCAGCAGCCGTCAAGAGACCCAGTACTTC
CDR3 protein: CASSRQETQYF

J gene: TRBJ2-2
clone size: few
D gene: .
V gene: TRBV7-2
CDR3 DNA: TGTGCCAGCAGCTTACACCTAAACACCGGGGAGCTGTTTTTT
CDR3 protein: CASSLHLNTGELFF

J gene: TRBJ2-6
clone size: .
D gene: TRBD1
V gene: TRBV7-2
CDR3 DNA: TGTGCCAGCAGCTTAACAGGGGCCCTGTTAAGCTCTGGGGCCAACGTCCCGACTTTC
CDR3 protein: CASSLTGALLSSGANVPTF

J gene: TRBJ1-1
clone size: .
D gene: .
V gene: TRBV7-9
CDR3 DNA: TGTGCCAGCAGCTTAGGGGGACACTATGAAGCTTTCTTT
CDR3 protein: CASSLGGHYEAFF

J gene: TRBJ2-6
clone size: .
D gene: .
V gene: TRBV2
CDR3 DNA: TGTGCCAGCAGGATACAGGGAACCTCTGGGGCCAACGTCCTGACTTTC
CDR3 protein: CASRIQGTSGANVLTF

J gene: TRBJ2-4
clone size: once
D gene: TRBD1
V gene: TRBV6-5
CDR3 DNA: TGTGCCAGCAGTTCCCGGGACAGAGTAGCCAAAAACATTCAGTACTTC
CDR3 protein: CASSSRDRVAKNIQYF

J gene: TRBJ2-1
clone size: .
D gene: .
V gene: TRBV19
CDR3 DNA: TGTGCCAGTAGTATAGACAGTGGGGCCTACAATGAGCAGTTCTTC
CDR3 protein: CASSIDSGAYNEQFF

J gene: TRBJ2-7
clone size: .
D gene: .
V gene: TRBV5-1
CDR3 DNA: TGCGCCAGCACCCTCTTAAGGGCGGCTACTGACGAGCAGTACTTC
CDR3 protein: CASTLLRAATDEQYF

J gene: TRBJ2-3
clone size: .
D gene: .
V gene: TRBV7-7
CDR3 DNA: TGTGCTAGCAGCCCGATCAGGTTGACAGATACGCAGTATTTT
CDR3 protein: CASSPIRLTDTQYF

J gene: TRBJ2-2
clone size: .
D gene: .
V gene: TRBV7-9
CDR3 DNA: TGTGCCAGCAGCCCCAGGGGCGGTGGCGGGGAGCTGTTTTTT
CDR3 protein: CASSPRGGGGELFF

J gene: TRBJ2-7
clone size: .
D gene: TRBD2
V gene: TRBV5-1
CDR3 DNA: TGCGCCAGCAGCTTGGCCGGAGGGACTAGCGGATTATACGAGCAGTACTTC
CDR3 protein: CASSLAGGTSGLYEQYF

J gene: TRBJ2-2
clone size: .
D gene: .
V gene: TRBV28
CDR3 DNA: TGTGCCAGCAGTCCGCCGAACACCGGGGAGCTGTTTTTT
CDR3 protein: CASSPPNTGELFF

J gene: TRBJ2-7
clone size: .
D gene: .
V gene: TRBV5-1
CDR3 DNA: TGCGCCAGCAGCTTGAGAGGGAGACCTTCCTACGAGCAGTACTTC
CDR3 protein: CASSLRGRPSYEQYF

J gene: TRBJ2-7
clone size: once
D gene: .
V gene: TRBV28
CDR3 DNA: TGTGCCAGCAGTAGACGAACCAATAACCCTAGATACGAGCAGTACTTC
CDR3 protein: CASSRRTNNPRYEQYF

J gene: TRBJ1-1
clone size: .
D gene: .
V gene: TRBV7-8
CDR3 DNA: TGTGCCAGCAGCTTGGACCTGTATGAGTTTGAAGCTTTCTTT
CDR3 protein: CASSLDLYEFEAFF

J gene: TRBJ1-3
clone size: .
D gene: .
V gene: TRBV5-4
CDR3 DNA: TGTGCCAGCAGCAGAAATCCGGCAGGAGCGCCTGGAAACACCATATATTTT
CDR3 protein: CASSRNPAGAPGNTIYF

J gene: TRBJ2-1
clone size: .
D gene: .
V gene: TRBV5-1
CDR3 DNA: TGCGCCAGCAGCTTGGGCGGGTTTTACAATGAGCAGTTCTTC
CDR3 protein: CASSLGGFYNEQFF

J gene: TRBJ2-5
clone size: .
D gene: .
V gene: TRBV6-5
CDR3 DNA: TGTGCCAGCAGTTATTCTCTCCCCGAGACCCAGTACTTC
CDR3 protein: CASSYSLPETQYF

J gene: TRBJ1-6
clone size: .
D gene: .
V gene: TRBV5-1
CDR3 DNA: TGCGCCAGCAGCGTGGACACGACAAGGTTTTCACCCCTCCACTTT
CDR3 protein: CASSVDTTRFSPLHF

J gene: TRBJ1-6
clone size: .
D gene: .
V gene: TRBV6-5
CDR3 DNA: TGTGCCAGCAGTTACGGGGGGGGCTCCTATAATTCACCCCTCCACTTT
CDR3 protein: CASSYGGGSYNSPLHF

J gene: TRBJ2-3
clone size: .
D gene: TRBD1
V gene: TRBV4-2
CDR3 DNA: TGTGCCAGCAGCCAGGACAAACAGGGGCCCACCCGGGATACGCAGTATTTT
CDR3 protein: CASSQDKQGPTRDTQYF

J gene: TRBJ2-7
clone size: once
D gene: .
V gene: TRBV29-1
CDR3 DNA: TGCAGCGTTGAGGGGACGGGATACGAGCAGTACTTC
CDR3 protein: CSVEGTGYEQYF

J gene: TRBJ1-3
clone size: .
D gene: .
V gene: TRBV7-9
CDR3 DNA: TGTGCCAGCAGCCACCCCGGACTGAGCATCCTCTCTGGAAACACCATATATTTT
CDR3 protein: CASSHPGLSILSGNTIYF

J gene: TRBJ1-2
clone size: .
D gene: TRBD1
V gene: TRBV27
CDR3 DNA: TGTGCCAGCAGTTTATCCTACAGGGGTGGCTACACCTTC
CDR3 protein: CASSLSYRGGYTF

J gene: TRBJ1-1
clone size: .
D gene: TRBD1
V gene: TRBV27
CDR3 DNA: TGTGCCAGCAGTACTAGGGACAGGGGTGGGACTGAAGCTTTCTTT
CDR3 protein: CASSTRDRGGTEAFF

J gene: TRBJ2-1
clone size: .
D gene: TRBD2
V gene: TRBV27
CDR3 DNA: TGTGCCAGCAGTCCACTAGCGGGAGGGATCTATGAGCAGTTCTTC
CDR3 protein: CASSPLAGGIYEQFF

J gene: TRBJ2-7
clone size: few
D gene: .
V gene: TRBV5-1
CDR3 DNA: TGCGCCAGCAGCCGCCAGGGGTACGAGCAGTACTTC
CDR3 protein: CASSRQGYEQYF

J gene: TRBJ2-5
clone size: few
D gene: .
V gene: TRBV28
CDR3 DNA: TGTGCCACCTCGAGGAGTGGGACCCAGTACTTC
CDR3 protein: CATSRSGTQYF

J gene: TRBJ2-3
clone size: few
D gene: TRBD1
V gene: TRBV10-3
CDR3 DNA: TGTGCCATCAGTGTTCAAGGACAGGGCACAGATACGCAGTATTTT
CDR3 protein: CAISVQGQGTDTQYF

J gene: TRBJ2-5
clone size: few
D gene: .
V gene: TRBV6-6
CDR3 DNA: TGTGCCAGCAGAGCGGGACAGCAAGAGACCCAGTACTTC
CDR3 protein: CASRAGQQETQYF

J gene: TRBJ2-1
clone size: .
D gene: TRBD2
V gene: TRBV4-1
CDR3 DNA: TGCGCCAGCAGCCAAGGACTAGCGGGGAATGAGCAGTTCTTC
CDR3 protein: CASSQGLAGNEQFF

J gene: TRBJ1-1
clone size: .
D gene: .
V gene: TRBV18
CDR3 DNA: TGTGCCAGCTCACCAAATAGCCAAGGCAGCACTGAAGCTTTCTTT
CDR3 protein: CASSPNSQGSTEAFF